These T cell receptor beta chains were read from a single sample in a study of early stage breast cancer tumors. The method was immunoSEQ multiplex PCR; TCRdb's version includes in-frame clones alone and lacks a portion of them. The sample lists about 31,000 clones; more than 65% were seen once. What was sequenced was blood. The source of these receptors is a person aged 35-55 years with breast cancer. CDR3s include the opening cysteine and the closing phenylalanine or tryptophan. The order of the fields is clone size, D gene, CDR3 length, V gene, J gene, CDR3 protein, CDR3 DNA. D genes are given only for firm matches. Clone size is shown for a subset of rows, as once, few, many or a class of expanded clone.

NA	TRBD1	16	TRBV28	TRBJ1-1	CASSFPTGGRNTEAFF	TGTGCCAGCAGTTTCCCCACAGGGGGAAGGAACACTGAAGCTTTCTTT
once	NA	14	TRBV2	TRBJ1-2	CASWGDATNYGYTF	TGTGCCAGCTGGGGGGACGCCACTAACTATGGCTACACCTTC
NA	NA	11	TRBV6-5	TRBJ1-1	CASTGFGEAFF	TGTGCCAGCACGGGCTTCGGTGAAGCTTTCTTT
NA	NA	11	TRBV2	TRBJ2-3	CASTTTELRYF	TGTGCCAGCACCACGACAGAACTGCGGTATTTT
NA	NA	14	TRBV5-1	TRBJ1-1	CASSSLTANTEAFF	TGCGCCAGCAGCTCGTTGACAGCGAACACTGAAGCTTTCTTT
NA	TRBD2	16	TRBV2	TRBJ2-1	CASSGEGGTRVYEQFF	TGTGCCAGCAGTGGAGAAGGCGGGACTAGAGTGTATGAGCAGTTCTTC
NA	TRBD1	16	TRBV5-6	TRBJ1-2	CASSFKGQGVWYGYTF	TGTGCCAGCAGCTTTAAGGGACAGGGGGTTTGGTATGGCTACACCTTC
NA	TRBD2	15	TRBV7-8	TRBJ2-1	CASSPSGSTVNEQFF	TGTGCCAGCAGCCCTAGCGGGAGTACGGTAAATGAGCAGTTCTTC
NA	NA	15	TRBV7-2	TRBJ2-1	CASSLGPSTYNEQFF	TGTGCCAGCAGCTTGGGTCCCAGTACCTACAATGAGCAGTTCTTC
once	NA	15	TRBV2	TRBJ2-6	CASSEQASGANVLTF	TGTGCCAGCAGTGAACAGGCCTCTGGGGCCAACGTCCTGACTTTC
NA	TRBD2	15	TRBV28	TRBJ2-7	CASRPLSGRGYEQYF	TGTGCCAGCAGGCCACTTAGCGGGAGAGGCTACGAGCAGTACTTC
NA	TRBD2	18	TRBV11-3	TRBJ2-2	CASSSPFSGRRDTGELFF	TGTGCCAGCAGCTCTCCCTTCAGCGGGAGAAGGGACACCGGGGAGCTGTTTTTT
NA	TRBD2	16	TRBV5-1	TRBJ2-1	CASTPGGEVRGSEQFF	TGCGCCAGCACCCCTGGGGGGGAGGTCCGCGGTAGTGAGCAGTTCTTC
NA	NA	15	TRBV5-1	TRBJ2-1	CASRRSQSSYNEQFF	TGCGCCAGCAGGCGTAGTCAAAGCTCCTACAATGAGCAGTTCTTC
NA	TRBD1	13	TRBV4-2	TRBJ1-5	CASSQRDSQPQHF	TGTGCCAGCAGCCAACGGGACAGCCAGCCCCAGCATTTT
few	TRBD1	16	TRBV10-2	TRBJ2-3	CASSETRDRGLYTQYF	TGCGCCAGCAGCGAAACTCGGGACAGGGGATTATATACGCAGTATTTT
NA	TRBD1	17	TRBV28	TRBJ2-7	CASSQFLGTGYTYEQYF	TGTGCCAGCAGCCAGTTCCTCGGGACAGGCTACACCTACGAGCAGTACTTC
NA	TRBD1	14	TRBV29-1	TRBJ2-7	CSVAIGTGGYEQYF	TGCAGCGTAGCAATTGGGACAGGGGGTTACGAGCAGTACTTC
NA	NA	11	TRBV9	TRBJ2-3	CASSVGDTQYF	TGTGCCAGCAGCGTAGGAGATACGCAGTATTTT
NA	TRBD1	16	TRBV4-2	TRBJ2-3	CASSQSATGLGDTQYF	TGTGCCAGCAGCCAGTCCGCGACAGGGCTGGGAGATACGCAGTATTTT
NA	NA	16	TRBV11-3	TRBJ2-1	CASSPFEASSHNEQFF	TGTGCCAGCAGCCCCTTTGAGGCTAGCAGTCACAATGAGCAGTTCTTC
NA	NA	12	TRBV10-1	TRBJ1-2	CASSGQAEGYTF	TGCGCCAGCAGTGGACAGGCGGAAGGCTACACCTTC
NA	NA	13	TRBV27	TRBJ2-7	CASSLYPYYEQYF	TGTGCCAGCAGCCTGTACCCCTACTACGAGCAGTACTTC
few	TRBD2	12	TRBV29-1	TRBJ2-1	CSGLAGGGEQFF	TGCAGCGGACTAGCGGGAGGGGGTGAGCAGTTCTTC
NA	NA	13	TRBV2	TRBJ2-7	CASSESGTYEQYF	TGTGCCAGCAGTGAATCGGGGACCTACGAGCAGTACTTC
NA	NA	13	TRBV7-6	TRBJ2-5	CASRIVEKETQYF	TGTGCCAGCCGAATAGTAGAGAAAGAGACCCAGTACTTC
few	NA	14	TRBV18	TRBJ1-5	CASSPQGMRQPQHF	TGTGCCAGCTCACCACAGGGGATGAGACAGCCCCAGCATTTT
few	TRBD1	14	TRBV6-1	TRBJ1-2	CASRTQGANYGYTF	TGTGCCAGCAGGACCCAGGGGGCAAACTATGGCTACACCTTC
once	NA	13	TRBV30	TRBJ2-7	CAWSTGTYYEQYF	TGTGCCTGGAGTACAGGGACCTACTACGAGCAGTACTTC
NA	NA	11	TRBV20-1	TRBJ1-1	CRGASASEAFF	TGCAGGGGGGCGTCGGCCTCTGAAGCTTTCTTT
NA	TRBD1	13	TRBV6-1	TRBJ2-4	CASRDSPENIQYF	TGTGCCAGTCGGGACAGCCCCGAAAACATTCAGTACTTC
NA	NA	15	TRBV11-2	TRBJ2-3	CASSLSPRFTDTQYF	TGTGCCAGCAGCTTATCCCCCCGATTCACAGATACGCAGTATTTT
NA	NA	14	TRBV18	TRBJ2-5	CASSPPSRSETQYF	TGTGCCAGCTCACCACCCTCCCGATCAGAGACCCAGTACTTC